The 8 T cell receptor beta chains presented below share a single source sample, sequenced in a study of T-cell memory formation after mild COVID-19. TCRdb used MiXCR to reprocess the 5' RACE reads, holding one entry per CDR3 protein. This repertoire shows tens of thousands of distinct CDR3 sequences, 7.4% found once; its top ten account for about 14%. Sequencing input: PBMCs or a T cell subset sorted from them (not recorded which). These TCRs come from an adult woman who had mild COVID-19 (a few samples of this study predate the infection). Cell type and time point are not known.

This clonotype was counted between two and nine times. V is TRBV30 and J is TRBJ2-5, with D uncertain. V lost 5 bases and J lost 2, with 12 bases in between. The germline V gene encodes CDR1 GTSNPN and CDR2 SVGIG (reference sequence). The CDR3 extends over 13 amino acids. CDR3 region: CAWQTLKQETQYF. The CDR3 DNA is TGTGCCTGGCAAACATTGAAGCAAGAGACCCAGTACTTC.

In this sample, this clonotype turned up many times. The CDR3 region has the DNA TGCGCCAGCAGCGCCCAAGAGACCCAGTACTTC. The encoded protein is CASSAQETQYF. The chain employs TRBV5-1 and TRBJ2-5, with D uncertain. CDR3 length: 11 amino acids. From germline, CDR1 is SGHRS and CDR2 YFSETQ. The ends were cut back, 4 bases at V and 1 base at J, with 2 bases in the middle.

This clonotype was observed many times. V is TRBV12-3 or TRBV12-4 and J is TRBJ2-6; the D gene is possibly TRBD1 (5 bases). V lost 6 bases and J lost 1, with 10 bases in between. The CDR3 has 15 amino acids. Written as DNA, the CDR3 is TGTGCCAGCAGGCAGGGTGTTTCTGGGGCCAACGTCCTGACTTTC. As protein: CASRQGVSGANVLTF.

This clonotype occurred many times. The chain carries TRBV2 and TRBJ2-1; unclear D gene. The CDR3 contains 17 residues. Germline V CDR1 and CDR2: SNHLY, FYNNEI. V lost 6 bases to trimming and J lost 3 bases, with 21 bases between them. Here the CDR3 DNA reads TGTGCCAGCAGGGCTTTGAAACGGAATTACCTCTACAATGAGCAGTTCTTC. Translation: CASRALKRNYLYNEQFF.

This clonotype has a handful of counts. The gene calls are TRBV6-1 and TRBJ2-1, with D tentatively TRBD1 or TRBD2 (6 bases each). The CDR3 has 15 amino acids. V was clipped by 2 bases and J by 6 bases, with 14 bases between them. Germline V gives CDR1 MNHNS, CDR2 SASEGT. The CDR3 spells CASSESKGGGNEQFF. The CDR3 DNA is TGTGCCAGCAGTGAAAGTAAAGGAGGGGGCAATGAGCAGTTCTTC.

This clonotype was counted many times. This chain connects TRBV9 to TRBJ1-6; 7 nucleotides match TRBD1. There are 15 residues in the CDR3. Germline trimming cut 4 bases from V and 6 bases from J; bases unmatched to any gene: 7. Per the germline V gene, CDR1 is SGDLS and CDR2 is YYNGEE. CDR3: CASSPMTGSNSPLHF. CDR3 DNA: TGTGCCAGCAGCCCCATGACAGGGAGTAATTCACCCCTCCACTTT.

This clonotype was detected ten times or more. The CDR3 sequence is CASSYIRQDSPNQPQHF. The CDR3 DNA sequence: TGTGCCAGCAGTTACATCCGACAGGACAGCCCCAATCAGCCCCAGCATTTT. This chain links TRBV6-2 or TRBV6-3 with TRBJ1-5; maybe TRBD1 (6 bases). V was clipped by 2 bases and J by 3 bases, with 17 bases between them. Germline V gives CDR1 MNHEY, CDR2 SVGEGT. The length of the CDR3 is 17 residues.

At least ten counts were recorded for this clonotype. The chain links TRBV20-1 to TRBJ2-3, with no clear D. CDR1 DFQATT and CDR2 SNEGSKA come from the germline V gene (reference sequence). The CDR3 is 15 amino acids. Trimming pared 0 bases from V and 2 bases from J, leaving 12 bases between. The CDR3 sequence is CSARDRALPTDTQYF. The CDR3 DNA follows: TGCAGTGCTAGAGATAGGGCCTTGCCCACAGATACGCAGTATTTT.